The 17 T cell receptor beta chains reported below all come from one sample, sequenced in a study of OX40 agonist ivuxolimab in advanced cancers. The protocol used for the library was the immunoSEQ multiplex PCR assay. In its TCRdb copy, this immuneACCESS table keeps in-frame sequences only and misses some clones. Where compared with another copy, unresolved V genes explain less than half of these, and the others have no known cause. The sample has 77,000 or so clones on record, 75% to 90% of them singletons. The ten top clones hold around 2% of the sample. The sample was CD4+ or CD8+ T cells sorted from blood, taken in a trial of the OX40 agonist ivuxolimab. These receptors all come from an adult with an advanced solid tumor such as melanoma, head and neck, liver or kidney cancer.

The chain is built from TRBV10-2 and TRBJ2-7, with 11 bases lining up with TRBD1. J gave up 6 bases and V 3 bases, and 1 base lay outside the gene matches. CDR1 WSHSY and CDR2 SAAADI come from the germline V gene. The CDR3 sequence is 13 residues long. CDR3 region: CASSDGTGGEQYF. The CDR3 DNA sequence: TGCGCCAGCAGTGACGGGACAGGGGGCGAGCAGTACTTC.

CDR3 amino acids: CASSRWASGGGNTEAFF. The DNA of the CDR3 is TGCGCCAGCAGCCGCTGGGCCAGTGGAGGGGGGAACACTGAAGCTTTCTTT. This chain joins TRBV5-1 and TRBJ1-1; tentatively, D is TRBD1 (6 bases). Between the trimmed V and J ends, which lost 4 bases and 1 base, there was a span of 20 bases. CDR1 is SGHRS and CDR2 is YFSETQ in the germline V gene. The CDR3 contains 17 residues. The full variable domain, its missing parts supplied by reference TRBV5-1 and TRBJ1-1, is KAGVTQTPRYLIKTRGQQVTLSCSPISGHRSVSWYQQTPGQGLQFLFEYFSETQRNKGNFPGRFSGRQFSNSRSEMNVSTLELGDSALYLCASSRWASGGGNTEAFFGQGTRLTVV.

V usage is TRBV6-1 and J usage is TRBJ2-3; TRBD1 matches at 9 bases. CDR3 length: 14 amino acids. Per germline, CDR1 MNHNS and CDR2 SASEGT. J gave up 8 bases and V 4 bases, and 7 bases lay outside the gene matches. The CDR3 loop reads CASSVGQGRGTQYF. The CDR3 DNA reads TGTGCCAGCAGTGTCGGACAGGGGAGGGGTACGCAGTATTTT.

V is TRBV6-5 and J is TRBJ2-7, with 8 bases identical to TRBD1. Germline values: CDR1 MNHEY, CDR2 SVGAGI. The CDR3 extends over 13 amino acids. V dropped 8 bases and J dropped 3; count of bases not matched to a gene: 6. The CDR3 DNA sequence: TGTGCCAGCCGAAATGGACAGGGCTACGAGCAGTACTTC. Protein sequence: CASRNGQGYEQYF.

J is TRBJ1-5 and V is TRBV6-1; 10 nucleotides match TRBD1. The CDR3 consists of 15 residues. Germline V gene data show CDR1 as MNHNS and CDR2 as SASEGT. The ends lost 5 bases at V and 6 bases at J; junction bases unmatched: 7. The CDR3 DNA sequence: TGTGCCAGCAGTTTCGACAGGGGGCGAGGTCAGCCCCAGCATTTT. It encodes CASSFDRGRGQPQHF.

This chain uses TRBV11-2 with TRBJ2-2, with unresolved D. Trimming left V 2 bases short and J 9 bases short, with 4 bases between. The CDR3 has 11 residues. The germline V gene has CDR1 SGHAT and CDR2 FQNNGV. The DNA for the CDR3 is TGTGCCAGCAGCTTATTCCGGGAGCTGTTTTTT. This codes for CASSLFRELFF. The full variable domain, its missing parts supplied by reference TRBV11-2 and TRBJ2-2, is EAGVAQSPRYKIIEKRQSVAFWCNPISGHATLYWYQQILGQGPKLLIQFQNNGVVDDSQLPKDRFSAERLKGVDSTLKIQPAKLEDSAVYLCASSLFRELFFGEGSRLTVL.

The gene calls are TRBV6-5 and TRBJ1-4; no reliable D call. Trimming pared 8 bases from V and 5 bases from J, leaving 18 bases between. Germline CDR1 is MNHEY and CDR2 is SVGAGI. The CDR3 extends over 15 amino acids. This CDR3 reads CASSERTAGNEKLFF. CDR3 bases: TGTGCCAGCTCCGAGAGGACGGCAGGAAATGAAAAACTGTTTTTT.

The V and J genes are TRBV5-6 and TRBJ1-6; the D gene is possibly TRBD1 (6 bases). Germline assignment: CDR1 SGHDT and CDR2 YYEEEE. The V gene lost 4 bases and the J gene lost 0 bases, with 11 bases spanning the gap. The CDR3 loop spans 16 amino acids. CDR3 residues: CASSGGGGSYNSPLHF. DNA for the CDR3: TGTGCCAGCAGCGGAGGGGGGGGCTCCTATAATTCACCCCTCCACTTT.

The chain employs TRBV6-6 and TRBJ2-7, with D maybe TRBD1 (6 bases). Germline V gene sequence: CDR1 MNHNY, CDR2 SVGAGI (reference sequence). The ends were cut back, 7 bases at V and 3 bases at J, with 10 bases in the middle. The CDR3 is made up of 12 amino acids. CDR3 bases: TGTGCCAGCATGGGCAGGGGCTACGAGCAGTACTTC. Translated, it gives CASMGRGYEQYF.

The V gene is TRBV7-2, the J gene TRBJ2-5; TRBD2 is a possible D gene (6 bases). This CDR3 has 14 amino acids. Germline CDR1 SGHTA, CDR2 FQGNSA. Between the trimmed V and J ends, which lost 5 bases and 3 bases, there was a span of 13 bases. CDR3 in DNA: TGTGCCAGCAGCCCCCAACTAGCTGAAGAGACCCAGTACTTC. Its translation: CASSPQLAEETQYF.

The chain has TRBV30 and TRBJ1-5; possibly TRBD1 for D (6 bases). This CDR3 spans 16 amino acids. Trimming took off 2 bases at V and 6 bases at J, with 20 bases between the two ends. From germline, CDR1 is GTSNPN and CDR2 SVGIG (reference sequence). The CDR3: CAWSLQTGQSPQPQHF. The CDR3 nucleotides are TGTGCCTGGAGTCTCCAAACAGGGCAGAGCCCTCAGCCCCAGCATTTT.

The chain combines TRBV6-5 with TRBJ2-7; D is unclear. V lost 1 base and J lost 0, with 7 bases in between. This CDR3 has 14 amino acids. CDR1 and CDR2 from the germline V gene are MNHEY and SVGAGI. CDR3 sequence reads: CASSYLAASYEQYF. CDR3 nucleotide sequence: TGTGCCAGCAGTTACTTGGCAGCCTCCTACGAGCAGTACTTC.

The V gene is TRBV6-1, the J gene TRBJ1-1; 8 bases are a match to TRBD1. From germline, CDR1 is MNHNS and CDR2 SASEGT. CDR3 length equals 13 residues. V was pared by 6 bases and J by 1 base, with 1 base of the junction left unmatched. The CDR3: CASRDRENTEAFF. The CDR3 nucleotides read TGTGCCAGCAGGGACAGGGAGAACACTGAAGCTTTCTTT.

The CDR3 DNA is TGTGCCAGCAGCACCGGGACAGGGGAACAGACCCAGTACTTC. Translation gives CASSTGTGEQTQYF. J is TRBJ2-5 and V is TRBV11-2, with TRBD1 identical over 10 bases. Germline V CDR1 and CDR2: SGHAT, FQNNGV. With V trimmed by 5 bases and J by 6 bases, 6 bases remained unmatched. The CDR3 consists of 14 residues.

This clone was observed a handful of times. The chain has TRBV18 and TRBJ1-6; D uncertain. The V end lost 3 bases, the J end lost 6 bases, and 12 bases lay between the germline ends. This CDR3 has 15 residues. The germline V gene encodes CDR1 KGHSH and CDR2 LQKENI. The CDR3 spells CASSPVPGANSPLHF. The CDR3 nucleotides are TGTGCCAGCTCACCCGTTCCGGGAGCTAATTCACCCCTCCACTTT.

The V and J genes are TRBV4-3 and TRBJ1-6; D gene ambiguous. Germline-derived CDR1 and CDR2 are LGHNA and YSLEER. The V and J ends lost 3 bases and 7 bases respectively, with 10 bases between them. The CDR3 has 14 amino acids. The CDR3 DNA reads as TGCGCCAGCAGCCAGGTCCAGGACAATTCACCCCTCCACTTT. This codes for CASSQVQDNSPLHF.

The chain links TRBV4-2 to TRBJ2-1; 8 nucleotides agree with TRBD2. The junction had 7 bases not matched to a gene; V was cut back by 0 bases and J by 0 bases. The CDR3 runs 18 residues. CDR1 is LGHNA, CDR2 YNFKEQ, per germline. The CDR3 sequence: CASSQENLAGLSYNEQFF. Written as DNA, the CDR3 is TGTGCCAGCAGCCAAGAGAACCTAGCGGGTCTCTCCTACAATGAGCAGTTCTTC.